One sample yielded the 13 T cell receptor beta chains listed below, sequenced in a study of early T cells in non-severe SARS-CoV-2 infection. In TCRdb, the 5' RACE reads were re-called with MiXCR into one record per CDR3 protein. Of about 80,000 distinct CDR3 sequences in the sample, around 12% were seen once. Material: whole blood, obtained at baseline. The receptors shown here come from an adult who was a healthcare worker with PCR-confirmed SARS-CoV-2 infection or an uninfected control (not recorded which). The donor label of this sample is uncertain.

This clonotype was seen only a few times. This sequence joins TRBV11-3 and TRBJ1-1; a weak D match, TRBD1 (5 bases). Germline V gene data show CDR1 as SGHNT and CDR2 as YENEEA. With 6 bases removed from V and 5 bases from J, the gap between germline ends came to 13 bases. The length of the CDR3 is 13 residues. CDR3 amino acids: CASRYTGGTEAFF. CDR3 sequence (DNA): TGTGCCAGCAGGTACACAGGAGGGACTGAAGCTTTCTTT.

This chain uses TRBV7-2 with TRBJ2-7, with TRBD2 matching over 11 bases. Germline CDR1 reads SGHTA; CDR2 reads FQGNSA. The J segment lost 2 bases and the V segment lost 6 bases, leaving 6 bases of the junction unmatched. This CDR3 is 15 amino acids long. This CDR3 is CASRVGLAETYEQYF. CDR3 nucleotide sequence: TGTGCCAGCAGGGTGGGACTAGCGGAAACCTACGAGCAGTACTTC.

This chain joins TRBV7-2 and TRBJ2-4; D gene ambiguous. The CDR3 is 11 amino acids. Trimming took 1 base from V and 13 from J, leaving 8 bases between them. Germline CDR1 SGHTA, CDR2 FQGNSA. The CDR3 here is CASSLEARQYF. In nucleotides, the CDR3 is TGTGCCAGCAGCTTAGAGGCTCGGCAGTACTTC.

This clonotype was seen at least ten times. The CDR3 sequence is CASSGLSGNSPLHF. CDR3 DNA sequence: TGTGCCAGCAGCGGACTTTCGGGCAATTCACCCCTCCACTTT. J is TRBJ1-6 and V is TRBV4-2; D gene ambiguous. V was pared by 5 bases and J by 7 bases, with 12 bases between. Germline CDR1 is LGHNA and CDR2 is YNFKEQ. This CDR3 has 14 residues.

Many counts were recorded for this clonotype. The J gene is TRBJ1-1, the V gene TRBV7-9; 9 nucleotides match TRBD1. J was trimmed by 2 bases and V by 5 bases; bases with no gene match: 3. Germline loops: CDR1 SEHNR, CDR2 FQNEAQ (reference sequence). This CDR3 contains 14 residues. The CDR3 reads CASSLTGGNTEAFF. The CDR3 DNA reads TGTGCCAGCAGCCTCACAGGGGGCAACACTGAAGCTTTCTTT.

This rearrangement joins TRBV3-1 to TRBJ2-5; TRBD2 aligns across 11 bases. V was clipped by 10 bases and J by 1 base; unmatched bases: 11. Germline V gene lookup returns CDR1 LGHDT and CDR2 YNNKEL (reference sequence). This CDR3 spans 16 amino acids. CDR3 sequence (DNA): TGTGCCACCGAAGGTTGGCTAGCGGGGGGCCAAGAGACCCAGTACTTC. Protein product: CATEGWLAGGQETQYF.

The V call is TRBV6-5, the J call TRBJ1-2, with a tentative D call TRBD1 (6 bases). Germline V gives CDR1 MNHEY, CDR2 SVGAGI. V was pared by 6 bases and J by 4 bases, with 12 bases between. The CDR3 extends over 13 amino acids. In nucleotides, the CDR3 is TGTGCCAGCAGAAACGGGGGGGCCTATGGCTACACCTTC. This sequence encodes CASRNGGAYGYTF.

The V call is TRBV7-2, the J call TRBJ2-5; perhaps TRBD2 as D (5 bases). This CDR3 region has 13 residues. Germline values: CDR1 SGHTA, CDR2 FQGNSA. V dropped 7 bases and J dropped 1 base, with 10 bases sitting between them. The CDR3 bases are TGTGCCAGCAAGACACTAGGCCAAGAGACCCAGTACTTC. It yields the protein CASKTLGQETQYF.

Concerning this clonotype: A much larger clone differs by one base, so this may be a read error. The CDR3 DNA follows: TGTGCCAGCAGGCCCGCCGGGGGCGGCTTCACCTTC. It codes for CASRPAGGGFTF. V and J are TRBV7-9 and TRBJ1-2; D is perhaps TRBD1 (6 bases). This CDR3 spans 12 amino acids. The germline V gene encodes CDR1 SEHNR and CDR2 FQNEAQ (reference sequence).

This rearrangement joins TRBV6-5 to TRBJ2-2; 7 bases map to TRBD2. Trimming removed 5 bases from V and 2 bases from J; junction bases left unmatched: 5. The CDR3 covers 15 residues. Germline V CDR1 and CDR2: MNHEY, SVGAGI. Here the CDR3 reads CASSHERDNTGELFF. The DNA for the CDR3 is TGTGCCAGCAGTCATGAGCGGGACAACACCGGGGAGCTGTTTTTT.

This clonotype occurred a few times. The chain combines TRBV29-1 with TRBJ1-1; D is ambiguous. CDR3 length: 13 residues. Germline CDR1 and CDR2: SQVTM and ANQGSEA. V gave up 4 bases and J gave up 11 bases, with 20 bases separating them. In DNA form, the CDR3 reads TGCAGCGTTGTCACTGTTAGTTGGCTGGGGGCTTTCTTT. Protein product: CSVVTVSWLGAFF. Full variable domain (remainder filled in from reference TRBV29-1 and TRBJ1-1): SAVISQKPSRDICQRGTSLTIQCQVDSQVTMMFWYRQQPGQSLTLIATANQGSEATYESGFVIDKFPISRPNLTFSTLTVSNMSPEDSSIYLCSVVTVSWLGAFFGQGTRLTVV.

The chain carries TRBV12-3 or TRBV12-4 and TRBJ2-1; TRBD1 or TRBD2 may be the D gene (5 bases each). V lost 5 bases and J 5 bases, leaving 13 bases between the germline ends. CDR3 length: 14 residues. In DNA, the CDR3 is TGTGCCAGCAGTAGGGGAGCCCGACACAATGAGCAGTTCTTC. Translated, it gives CASSRGARHNEQFF.

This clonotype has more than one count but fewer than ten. CDR3 coding DNA: TGTGCCAGCAGCCCCCCTAGCGGCCAAGAGACCCAGTACTTC. Protein: CASSPPSGQETQYF. The chain combines TRBV7-6 with TRBJ2-5; 7 bases agree with TRBD2. In germline, CDR1 is SGHVS, CDR2 FNYEAQ. The CDR3 covers 14 residues. The V segment lost 5 bases and the J segment 1 base; nucleotides outside the gene matches: 4.